This record concerns one T cell receptor (beta chain) sequence. The antigen is not known. The record originates from a study of post-analysis software for immune sequencing data. Each TCR beta cDNA library carried unique molecular identifiers. Each CDR3 protein is one row after TCRdb ran MiXCR on the PCR reads. The sample consists of around 710,000 distinct CDR3 sequences, approximately 44% of them appearing once. V lost 0 bases to trimming and J lost 8 bases, with 13 bases between them. The CDR3 covers 14 residues. Germline CDR1 reads LNHNV; CDR2 reads YYDKDF (reference sequence). Study-wide results and caveats: Five TRBV segments, including TRBV5-6, TRBV5-1 and TRBV20-1, were more frequent in patients than controls.

J is TRBJ1-2 and V is TRBV15; D ambiguous. The sequence came from a girl aged 10 to 17 with multiple sclerosis. Sequenced sample: blood. CDR3 protein: CATSRDRWDWGYTF. The CDR3 DNA follows: TGTGCCACCAGCAGAGATCGCTGGGATTGGGGCTACACCTTC.